This T cell receptor beta chain was observed in a study of shared clonotypes between healthy human individuals. Study background: A donor's plate count was three for CD4 naive and three for CD4 memory; CD8 naive had two and CD8 memory one.

The study's findings and limits: A limitation of the genetic and exposure-history diversity represented arose from few donors.

Looked up from germline, CDR1 is MGHRA and CDR2 is YSYEKL. With 3 bases clipped from V and 5 bases from J, the junction kept 8 bases outside the gene matches. This CDR3 region has 17 residues. Repertoires were generated with immunoSEQ multiplex PCR, while TCRdb's copy carries only in-frame clones and drops some. The sample records roughly 2.1 million clones, roughly 91% being singletons. About this clone itself: Its antigen is unidentified.

CD45RO-negative CD8 cells positively selected for CCR7 made up the naive population, which excluded terminally differentiated effector memory CD45RA+ cells. J is TRBJ2-5 and V is TRBV4-1; 14 positions agree with TRBD2. The sample consisted of naive CD8+ T cells from PBMCs. The TCR sequence derives from a man in his late teens or twenties in good health. Some clones in this sample may be carry-over from other donors' samples. The CDR3 region has the DNA TGCGCCAGCAGCCAGACTAGCGGGAGGGCCGTTTATGAGACCCAGTACTTC. Protein product: CASSQTSGRAVYETQYF.